The rows below give T cell receptor beta chains drawn from one sample of a study of blood T cell repertoires in COVID-19. Here immunoSEQ multiplex PCR was the method, and the copy in TCRdb shows in-frame clones only, minus some. The data show 200,000 to 300,000 clones, with approximately 86% seen just once and 6% to 9% held by the top ten. The sample taken for sequencing was peripheral blood. These TCRs come from a man aged 55-75 years who had recovered from COVID-19. The CDR3 runs from the conserved cysteine through the conserved F or W. Each record gives: CDR3 protein, J gene, V gene.

CDR3: CAWTPGETDTQYF; J: TRBJ2-3; V: TRBV30
CDR3: CASSLAHQGMNTEAFF; J: TRBJ1-1; V: TRBV11-2
CDR3: CASMTRFVGAFF; J: TRBJ1-1; V: TRBV28
CDR3: CASSQGRGGRYF; J: TRBJ2-7; V: TRBV14
CDR3: CASSGVEGLTGELFF; J: TRBJ2-2; V: TRBV27
CDR3: CAWSDVRSFPGQGAGYTF; J: TRBJ1-2; V: TRBV30
CDR3: CASTWDSTGELFF; J: TRBJ2-2; V: TRBV6-5
CDR3: CASSEAGTGRNIQYF; J: TRBJ2-4; V: TRBV6-1
CDR3: CAISVNSLYGYTF; J: TRBJ1-2; V: TRBV10-3
CDR3: CASSLSDRIGGYTF; J: TRBJ1-2; V: TRBV5-1
CDR3: CASRSTGGSYEQYF; J: TRBJ2-7; V: TRBV5-1
CDR3: CASRSPGLAGGYNEQFF; J: TRBJ2-1; V: TRBV19
CDR3: CASSLQDRGVGYGYTF; J: TRBJ1-2; V: TRBV5-1
CDR3: CAGKGAAEAFF; J: TRBJ1-1; V: TRBV30
CDR3: CASSPPSGGRSTDTQYF; J: TRBJ2-3; V: TRBV5-4
CDR3: CASSPRGGMNTEAFF; J: TRBJ1-1; V: TRBV7-9
CDR3: CASSFYPGHVNEKLFF; J: TRBJ1-4; V: TRBV5-8
CDR3: CASREETGGLQETQYF; J: TRBJ2-5; V: TRBV5-6
CDR3: CASSERTLSSYNEQFF; J: TRBJ2-1; V: TRBV2
CDR3: CASSLARGQGGSPLHF; J: TRBJ1-6; V: TRBV5-5
CDR3: CASSPGHQGSYEQYF; J: TRBJ2-7; V: TRBV5-1
CDR3: CASSHGGTPARNQPQHF; J: TRBJ1-5; V: TRBV6-6
CDR3: CASSQGLAGVLLLEQFF; J: TRBJ2-1; V: TRBV4-1
CDR3: CASRGLQGIYNEQFF; J: TRBJ2-1; V: TRBV2
CDR3: CASSEPPSGGFTDTQYF; J: TRBJ2-3; V: TRBV10-2
CDR3: CASSTNRQGVWNEQFF; J: TRBJ2-1; V: TRBV21-1
CDR3: CAWNTGEQPQHF; J: TRBJ1-5; V: TRBV30
CDR3: CATSDGSGPHQPQHF; J: TRBJ1-5; V: TRBV24-1
CDR3: CASSLGLSSYNEQFF; J: TRBJ2-1; V: TRBV5-1